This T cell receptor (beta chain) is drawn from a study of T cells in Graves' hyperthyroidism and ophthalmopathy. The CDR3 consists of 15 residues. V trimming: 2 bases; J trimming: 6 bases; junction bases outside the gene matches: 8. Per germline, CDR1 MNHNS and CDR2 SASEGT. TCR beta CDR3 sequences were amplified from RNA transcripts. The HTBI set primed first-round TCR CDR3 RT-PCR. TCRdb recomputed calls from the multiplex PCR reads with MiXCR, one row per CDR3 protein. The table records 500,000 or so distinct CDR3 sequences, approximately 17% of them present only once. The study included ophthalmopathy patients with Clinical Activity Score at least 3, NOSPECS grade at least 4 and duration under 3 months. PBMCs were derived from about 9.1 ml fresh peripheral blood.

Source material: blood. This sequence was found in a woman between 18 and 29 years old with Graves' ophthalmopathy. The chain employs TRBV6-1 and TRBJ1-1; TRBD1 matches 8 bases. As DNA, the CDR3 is TGTGCCAGCAGTGAAAGGACGACAGGGGATTCTGAAGCTTTCTTT. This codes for CASSERTTGDSEAFF.